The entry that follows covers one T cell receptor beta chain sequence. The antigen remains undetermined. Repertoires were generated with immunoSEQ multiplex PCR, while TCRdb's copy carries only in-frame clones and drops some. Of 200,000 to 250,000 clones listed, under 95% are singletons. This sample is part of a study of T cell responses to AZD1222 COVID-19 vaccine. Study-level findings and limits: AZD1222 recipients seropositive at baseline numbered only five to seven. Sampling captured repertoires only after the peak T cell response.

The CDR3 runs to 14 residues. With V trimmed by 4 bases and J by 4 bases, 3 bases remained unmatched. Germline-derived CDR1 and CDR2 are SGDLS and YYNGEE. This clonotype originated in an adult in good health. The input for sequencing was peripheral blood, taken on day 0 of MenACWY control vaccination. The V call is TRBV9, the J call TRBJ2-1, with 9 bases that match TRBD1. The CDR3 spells CASSRDRAYNEQFF. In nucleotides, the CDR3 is TGTGCCAGCAGCCGGGACAGGGCTTACAATGAGCAGTTCTTC.